Presented here are 20 T cell receptor beta chains from one specimen sequenced in a study of T cells in Graves' hyperthyroidism and ophthalmopathy. What was amplified from RNA transcripts were TCR beta CDR3 regions. First-round RT-PCR with HTBI primers amplified the TCR CDR3 region. TCRdb re-derived calls from the multiplex PCR reads in MiXCR, one entry per CDR3 protein. The sample has hundreds of thousands of distinct CDR3 sequences, 14% seen once. Source material: blood. Receptor source: a woman under 30 with Graves' hyperthyroidism.

This clonotype occurred many times. The chain recombines TRBV19 with TRBJ1-1; perhaps TRBD1 as D (5 bases). CDR1 is LNHDA and CDR2 is SQIVND in the germline V gene (reference sequence). V lost 11 bases, J lost 2 bases, and 21 bases lay in between. This CDR3 contains 15 residues. The CDR3 DNA follows: TGTGCCGCCGACGAGGGGAGGTGGGCAAACACTGAAGCTTTCTTT. It is translated as CAADEGRWANTEAFF.

The chain recombines TRBV5-1 with TRBJ2-1; TRBD2 matches at 13 bases. In germline, CDR1 is SGHRS, CDR2 YFSETQ. V gave up 0 bases and J gave up 5 bases; unmatched junction bases: 5. CDR3 length: 17 residues. The CDR3 DNA follows: TGCGCCAGCAGCTTGGGGCCGGGACTAGCGGGAAACAATGAGCAGTTCTTC. It yields the protein CASSLGPGLAGNNEQFF.

This clonotype was seen repeatedly, ten times or more. The V call is TRBV7-9, the J call TRBJ2-1; TRBD2 aligns across 13 bases. The CDR3 runs to 19 residues. Germline V CDR1 and CDR2: SEHNR, FQNEAQ (reference sequence). V shed 4 bases, J shed 2 bases, and the junction held 11 bases outside the gene matches. As DNA, the CDR3 is TGTGCCAGCAGCTCCCGCACGGGACTAGCGGGACTAGCCTACAATGAGCAGTTCTTC. Translated: CASSSRTGLAGLAYNEQFF.

The chain is built from TRBV25-1 and TRBJ2-2; 9 bases are a match to TRBD1. This CDR3 is built from 17 residues. V was pared by 3 bases and J by 1 base, with 6 bases of the junction left unmatched. Germline lookup yields CDR1 MGHDK and CDR2 SYGVNS. CDR3 residues: CASSDSRDRVNTGELFF. The CDR3 coding sequence is TGTGCCAGCAGTGATAGCCGGGACAGGGTGAACACCGGGGAGCTGTTTTTT.

This clonotype has only a few counts. J is TRBJ1-2 and V is TRBV12-3 or TRBV12-4; D gene uncertain. This CDR3 contains 13 residues. With 3 bases removed from V and 4 bases from J, the gap between germline ends came to 9 bases. This CDR3 reads CASSLVPLYGYTF. CDR3 sequence (DNA): TGTGCCAGCAGTTTGGTTCCCCTCTATGGCTACACCTTC.

As concerns this clonotype: A read error may account for a junction end that differs from germline. The gene calls are TRBV28 and TRBJ2-1, with D tentatively TRBD1 (5 bases). Germline CDR1 is MDHEN and CDR2 is SYDVKM. CDR3 size: 13 residues. CDR3 residues: CASSLRGFDEQSF. CDR3 nucleotides: TGTGCCAGCAGTTTAAGGGGATTCGATGAGCAGTCCTTC.

The gene calls are TRBV7-9 and TRBJ2-1, with 12 bases fitting TRBD2. The CDR3 is 12 residues long. V trimming: 1 base; J trimming: 14 bases; junction bases outside the gene matches: 0. The V gene's germline CDR1 is SEHNR and CDR2 FQNEAQ (reference sequence). The chain's CDR3 is CASSLGTSGEFF. CDR3 nucleotides: TGTGCCAGCAGCTTAGGGACTAGCGGGGAGTTCTTC. Supplemented by reference TRBV7-9 and TRBJ2-1, the full variable domain reads DTGVSQNPRHKITKRGQNVTFRCDPISEHNRLYWYRQTLGQGPEFLTYFQNEAQLEKSRLLSDRFSAERPKGSFSTLEIQRTEQGDSAMYLCASSLGTSGEFFGPGTRLTVL.

J is TRBJ1-4 and V is TRBV4-3; D gene ambiguous. Germline assignment: CDR1 LGHNA and CDR2 YSLEER. Trimming took off 3 bases at V and 0 bases at J, with 11 bases between the two ends. CDR3 length: 16 residues. The CDR3 DNA reads TGCGCCAGCAGCCATACCTTAACGCCAACTAATGAAAAACTGTTTTTT. It codes for CASSHTLTPTNEKLFF.

This clonotype has ten or more counts. The gene calls are TRBV28 and TRBJ2-7, with D unclear. With 4 bases removed from V and 5 bases from J, the gap between germline ends came to 9 bases. This CDR3 is built from 12 residues. CDR1 and CDR2 from the germline V gene are MDHEN and SYDVKM. The CDR3 DNA follows: TGTGCCAGCAGTTCGGACGTAAACGAGCAGTACTTC. Its protein product is CASSSDVNEQYF.

The chain is built from TRBV2 and TRBJ2-2; D tentatively reads TRBD1 or TRBD2 (6 bases each). V was cut by 2 bases and J by 6 bases, with 16 bases left in between. Germline loops: CDR1 SNHLY, CDR2 FYNNEI. The CDR3 extends over 16 amino acids. In DNA form, the CDR3 reads TGTGCCAGCAGTGAAAGCAGAATCCGGGGGCCCGGGGAGCTGTTTTTT. Encoded protein: CASSESRIRGPGELFF.

This clonotype occurred a few times. The gene calls are TRBV13 and TRBJ2-7; D gene unclear. V gave up 0 bases and J gave up 8 bases, with 8 bases separating them. CDR3 length equals 12 residues. The germline gives CDR1 PRHDT, CDR2 FYEKMQ (reference sequence). DNA of the CDR3: TGTGCCAGCAGCTTAGGGCATACGAAGCAGTACTTC. This sequence encodes CASSLGHTKQYF.

This clonotype came up a few times. The chain has TRBV6-5 and TRBJ1-1; weak D call: TRBD1 (6 bases). Looked up from germline, CDR1 is MNHEY and CDR2 is SVGAGI. Trimming removed 2 bases at V and 5 bases at J, with 15 bases between. This CDR3 comprises 15 residues. CDR3 sequence (DNA): TGTGCCAGCAGTTACCGGGAAGGTACAGGGACTGAAGCTTTCTTT. Encoded protein: CASSYREGTGTEAFF.

As for this clonotype: A much larger clone sits a single nucleotide away, making a read error possible. V and J are TRBV18 and TRBJ1-4; the D gene is possibly TRBD1 (6 bases). Trimming removed 2 bases from V and 14 bases from J, with 15 bases in between. Looked up from germline, CDR1 is KGHSH and CDR2 is LQKENI. This CDR3 region has 13 residues. DNA for the CDR3: TGTGCCAGCTCACCAATCGAGAGACAGGCCCTGTTTTTT. This encodes CASSPIERQALFF.

The chain couples TRBV6-2 or TRBV6-3 to TRBJ2-1; a weak D match, TRBD2 (6 bases). Germline V gene data show CDR1 as MNHEY and CDR2 as SVGEGT. The germline V and J ends were trimmed by 11 bases and 7 bases, with 18 bases remaining between them. CDR3 size: 13 residues. CDR3 nucleotide sequence: TGTGCCGGACAACGGGAGACGGGGAATGAGCAGTTCTTC. Its protein product is CAGQRETGNEQFF.

The table lists this clonotype with many counts. V and J are TRBV11-2 and TRBJ2-5; the D gene is possibly TRBD2 (6 bases). CDR1 and CDR2 (germline): SGHAT, FQNNGV. Between the trimmed V and J ends, which lost 0 bases and 5 bases, there was a span of 10 bases. The CDR3 covers 14 residues. This CDR3 reads CASSLEGLSETQYF. The CDR3 region has the DNA TGTGCCAGCAGCTTAGAGGGACTTTCGGAGACCCAGTACTTC. Combining the CDR3 with reference TRBV11-2 and TRBJ2-5 gives the whole variable domain EAGVAQSPRYKIIEKRQSVAFWCNPISGHATLYWYQQILGQGPKLLIQFQNNGVVDDSQLPKDRFSAERLKGVDSTLKIQPAKLEDSAVYLCASSLEGLSETQYFGPGTRLLVL.

This clonotype occurred many times. The rearrangement links TRBV2 to TRBJ1-1; no firm D call. The V end was cut by 5 bases, the J end by 2 bases, with 6 bases between. This CDR3 spans 12 amino acids. CDR1 SNHLY and CDR2 FYNNEI come from the germline V gene. The chain's CDR3 is CASSWGNTEAFF. In DNA form, the CDR3 reads TGTGCCAGCAGTTGGGGAAACACTGAAGCTTTCTTT.

This clonotype appeared many times. The V gene is TRBV28, the J gene TRBJ2-4, with D unresolved. The CDR3 has 15 residues. V was cut by 5 bases and J by 2 bases, with 13 bases left in between. CDR1 and CDR2 (germline): MDHEN, SYDVKM. The CDR3 loop reads CASSDLGPTKNIQYF. CDR3 DNA sequence: TGTGCCAGCAGTGATCTAGGACCTACCAAAAACATTCAGTACTTC.

The genes are TRBV6-2 or TRBV6-3 and TRBJ1-2; the D gene is possibly TRBD1 (5 bases). V was shortened by 7 bases and J by 4 bases, with 16 bases between the two germline ends. Per the germline V gene, CDR1 is MNHEY and CDR2 is SVGEGT. CDR3 length equals 14 residues. The CDR3 sequence: CASNTGTAIYGYTF. In nucleotides, the CDR3 is TGTGCCAGCAACACCGGGACTGCTATCTATGGCTACACCTTC.

There are a few counts of this clonotype. V usage is TRBV20-1 and J usage is TRBJ1-2, with D hard to call. The CDR3 extends over 12 amino acids. Trimming removed 6 bases from V and 3 bases from J, with 11 bases in between. Germline CDR1 is DFQATT and CDR2 is SNEGSKA (reference sequence). The DNA of the CDR3 is TGCAGTGCAGTGCGGGGAGACTATGGCTACACCTTC. This codes for CSAVRGDYGYTF.

The rearrangement uses TRBV5-6 and TRBJ2-1, with D unclear. Germline V gene lookup returns CDR1 SGHDT and CDR2 YYEEEE. CDR3 size: 14 residues. The V and J ends lost 4 bases and 6 bases respectively, with 14 bases between them. The CDR3 DNA follows: TGTGCCAGCAGCGGCCCCCCCTGGAGCAATGAGCAGTTCTTC. Protein sequence: CASSGPPWSNEQFF.